A selection of T cell receptor beta chains follows, all from one sample in a study of cytomegalovirus exposure and HLA in healthy donors. Clones were read by immunoSEQ multiplex PCR, and TCRdb kept only the in-frame ones, dropping some. The data show 75,000 to 100,000 clones, with around 69% seen just once and under 20% held by the top ten. The sequenced sample was PBMCs. These receptors all come from a woman aged 55-70 years in good health and CMV-seropositive. The CDR3 runs from the conserved cysteine through the conserved F or W. The D gene is left open where the match is weak. Only some rows state a clone size, as once, few, many or a class for expanded clones.

>.|once|TRBV5-4|TRBJ2-7
CASSSGGNSYEQYF
>.|.|TRBV6-5|TRBJ2-2
CASEGIQAGELFF
>TRBD1|once|TRBV2|TRBJ1-2
CASSERDRNYGYTF
>TRBD2|.|TRBV5-1|TRBJ2-7
CASSLVWREGGEQYF
>.|.|TRBV28|TRBJ1-3
CASRTGSSGNTIYF
>TRBD1|.|TRBV19|TRBJ2-5
CASSMGLQGAETQYF
>TRBD2|.|TRBV6-6|TRBJ2-7
CASSRTSGAYEQYF
>TRBD1|once|TRBV2|TRBJ2-5
CASSRDRVGETQYF
>.|.|TRBV6-5|TRBJ2-7
CASSYSQGPNFYEQYF
>TRBD1|.|TRBV7-9|TRBJ1-1
CASSHYSQGAGAEAFF
>.|few|TRBV9|TRBJ2-5
CASSPGENLGFETQYF
>.|.|TRBV25-1|TRBJ2-1
CASSPFGGRNNEQFF
>.|.|TRBV10-3|TRBJ2-1
CAISGEGDNEQFF
>TRBD2|.|TRBV18|TRBJ2-7
CASSPSLTSGTDEQYF
>.|.|TRBV11-3|TRBJ2-1
CASSLGGSGPYNEQFF
>TRBD1|.|TRBV6-5|TRBJ1-3
CASSLGQFSGNTIYF
>TRBD1|.|TRBV9|TRBJ1-2
CASSVGQGGGYTF
>TRBD1|.|TRBV4-2|TRBJ1-2
CASSPQGADYGYTF
>.|.|TRBV5-4|TRBJ2-7
CASSTGGGRSYEQYF
>.|.|TRBV19|TRBJ2-3
CASSIGTSTDTQYF
>.|.|TRBV19|TRBJ1-4
CASLRLSPEKLFF
>TRBD1|.|TRBV9|TRBJ2-1
CASSVRQGNERQFF
>TRBD1|.|TRBV27|TRBJ1-2
CASSHLSPDRGDYGYTF
>.|.|TRBV19|TRBJ2-7
CASSMYGQLPIYEQYF
>.|few|TRBV29-1|TRBJ2-3
CSLLEGTDTQYF
>.|.|TRBV7-9|TRBJ2-7
CASSLEGRDHEQYF
>.|.|TRBV30|.
CAWRTFGGPYEQYF